This entry features one T cell receptor beta chain sequence. The CDR3 spans 14 residues. The data were produced by immunoSEQ multiplex PCR, yet TCRdb's version contains in-frame clones alone and is incomplete. The sample shows 40,000 to 50,000 clones, more than 75% of them seen only once. The entry originates in a study of blood T cell repertoires in COVID-19. Study at large: Whether acute or convalescent, the COVID-19 samples came from the United States, Italy and Spain. PBMCs, B-cell-depleted T cells, or T cells were the source of the cDNA or gDNA that made up the material.

The sample comprised peripheral blood. The chain joins TRBV21-1 to TRBJ2-7; the table's D call, TRBD1, was not checked against the DNA. TRBV21-1 represents a pseudogene. The sequence came from a human donor in a cohort sampled during active COVID-19. The CDR3 reads CASSLGQGAREQYF. The CDR3 DNA reads TGTGCCAGCAGCCTAGGACAGGGGGCAAGAGAGCAGTACTTC.